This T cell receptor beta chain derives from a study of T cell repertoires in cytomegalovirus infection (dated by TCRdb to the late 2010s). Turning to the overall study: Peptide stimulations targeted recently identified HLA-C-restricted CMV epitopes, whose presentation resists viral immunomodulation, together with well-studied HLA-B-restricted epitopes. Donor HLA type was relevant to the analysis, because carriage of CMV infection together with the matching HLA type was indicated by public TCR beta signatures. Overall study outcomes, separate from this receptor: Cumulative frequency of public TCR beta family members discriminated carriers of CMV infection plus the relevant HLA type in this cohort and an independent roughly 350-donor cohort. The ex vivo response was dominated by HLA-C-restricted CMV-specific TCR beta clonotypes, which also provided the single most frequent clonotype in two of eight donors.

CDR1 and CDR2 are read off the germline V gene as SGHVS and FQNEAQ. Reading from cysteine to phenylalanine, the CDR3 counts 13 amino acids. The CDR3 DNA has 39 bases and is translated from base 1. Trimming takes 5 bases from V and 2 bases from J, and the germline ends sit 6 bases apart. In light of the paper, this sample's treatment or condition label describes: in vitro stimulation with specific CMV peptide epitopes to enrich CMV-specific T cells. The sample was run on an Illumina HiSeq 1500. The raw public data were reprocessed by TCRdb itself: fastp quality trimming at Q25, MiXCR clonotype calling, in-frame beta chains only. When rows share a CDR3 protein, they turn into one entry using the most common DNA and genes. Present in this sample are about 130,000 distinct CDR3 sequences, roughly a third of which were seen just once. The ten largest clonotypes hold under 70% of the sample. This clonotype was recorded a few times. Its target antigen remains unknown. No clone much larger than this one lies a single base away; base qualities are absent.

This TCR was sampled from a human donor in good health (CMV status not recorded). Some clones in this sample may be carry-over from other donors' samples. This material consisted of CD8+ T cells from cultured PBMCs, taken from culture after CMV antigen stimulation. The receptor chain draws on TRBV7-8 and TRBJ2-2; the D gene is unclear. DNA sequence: TGTGCCAGCAGCCGGTCCAACACCGGGGAGCTGTTTTTT. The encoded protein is CASSRSNTGELFF.